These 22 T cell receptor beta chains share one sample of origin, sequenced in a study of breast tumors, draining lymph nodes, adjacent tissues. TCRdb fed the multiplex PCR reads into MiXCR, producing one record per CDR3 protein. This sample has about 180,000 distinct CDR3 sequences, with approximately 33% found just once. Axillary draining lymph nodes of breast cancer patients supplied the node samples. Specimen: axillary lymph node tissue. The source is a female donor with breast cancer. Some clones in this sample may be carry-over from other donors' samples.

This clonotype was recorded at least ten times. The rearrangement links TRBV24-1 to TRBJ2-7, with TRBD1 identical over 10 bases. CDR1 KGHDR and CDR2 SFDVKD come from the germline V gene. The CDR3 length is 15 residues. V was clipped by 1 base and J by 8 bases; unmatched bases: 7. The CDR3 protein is CATSDFGTGDDKQYF. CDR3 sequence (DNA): TGTGCCACCAGTGATTTTGGGACAGGGGACGACAAGCAGTACTTC.

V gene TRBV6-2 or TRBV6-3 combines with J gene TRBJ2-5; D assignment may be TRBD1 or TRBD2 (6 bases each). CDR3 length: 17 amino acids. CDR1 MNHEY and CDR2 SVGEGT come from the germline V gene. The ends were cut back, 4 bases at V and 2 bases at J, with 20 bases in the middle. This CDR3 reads CASSWVQLTGAQETQYF. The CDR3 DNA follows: TGTGCCAGCAGTTGGGTACAACTAACGGGGGCGCAAGAGACCCAGTACTTC.

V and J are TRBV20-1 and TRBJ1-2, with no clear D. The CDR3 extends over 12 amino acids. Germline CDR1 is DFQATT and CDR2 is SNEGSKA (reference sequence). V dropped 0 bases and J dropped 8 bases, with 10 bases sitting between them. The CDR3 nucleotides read TGCAGTGCTAGAGAAACGATTCAAGGCTACACCTTC. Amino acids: CSARETIQGYTF.

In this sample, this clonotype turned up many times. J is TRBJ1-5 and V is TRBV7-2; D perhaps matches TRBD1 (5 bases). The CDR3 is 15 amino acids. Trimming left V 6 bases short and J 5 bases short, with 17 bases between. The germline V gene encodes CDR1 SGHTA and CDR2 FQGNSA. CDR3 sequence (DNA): TGTGCCAGCAGTCCAGCCCCCGGCAGGGATCAGCCCCAGCATTTT. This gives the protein CASSPAPGRDQPQHF.

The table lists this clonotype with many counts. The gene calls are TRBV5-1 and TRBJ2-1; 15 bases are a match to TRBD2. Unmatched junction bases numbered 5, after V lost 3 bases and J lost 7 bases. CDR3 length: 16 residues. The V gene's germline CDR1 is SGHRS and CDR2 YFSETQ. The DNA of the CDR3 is TGCGCCAGCAGCTCGGGACTAGCGGGGGGTTCTAATGAGCAGTTCTTC. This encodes CASSSGLAGGSNEQFF.

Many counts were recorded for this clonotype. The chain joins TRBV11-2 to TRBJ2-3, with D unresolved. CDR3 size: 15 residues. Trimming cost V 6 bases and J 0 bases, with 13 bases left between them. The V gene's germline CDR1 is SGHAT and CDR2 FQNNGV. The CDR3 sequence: CASSLVRSSTDTQYF. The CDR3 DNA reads TGTGCCAGCAGTCTGGTGCGGTCTAGCACAGATACGCAGTATTTT.

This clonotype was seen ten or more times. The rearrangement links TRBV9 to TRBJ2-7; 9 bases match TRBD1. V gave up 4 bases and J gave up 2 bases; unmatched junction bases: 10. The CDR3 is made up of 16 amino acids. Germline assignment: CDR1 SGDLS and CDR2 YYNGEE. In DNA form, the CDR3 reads TGTGCCAGCAGCCCGAGCGGGACAGGGCCGACCTACGAGCAGTACTTC. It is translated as CASSPSGTGPTYEQYF.

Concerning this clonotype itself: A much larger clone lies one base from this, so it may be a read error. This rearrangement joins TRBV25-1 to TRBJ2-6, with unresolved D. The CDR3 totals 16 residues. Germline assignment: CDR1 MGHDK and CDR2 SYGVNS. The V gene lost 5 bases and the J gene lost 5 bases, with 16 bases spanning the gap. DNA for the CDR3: TGTGCCAGCAGTATGGGCAGACCGGCTAGGGCCAACGTCCTGACTTTC. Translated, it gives CASSMGRPARANVLTF.

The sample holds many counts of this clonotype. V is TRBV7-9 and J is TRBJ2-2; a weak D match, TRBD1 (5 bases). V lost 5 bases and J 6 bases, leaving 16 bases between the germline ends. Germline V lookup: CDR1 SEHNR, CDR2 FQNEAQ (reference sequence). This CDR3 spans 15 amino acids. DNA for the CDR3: TGTGCCAGCAGCGTAATATCGACAGTGGCCGGGGAGCTGTTTTTT. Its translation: CASSVISTVAGELFF.

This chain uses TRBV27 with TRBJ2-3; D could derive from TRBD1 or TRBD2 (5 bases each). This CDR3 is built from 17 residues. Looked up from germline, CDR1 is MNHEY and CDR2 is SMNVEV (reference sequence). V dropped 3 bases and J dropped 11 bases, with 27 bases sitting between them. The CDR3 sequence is CASSFDEGTFGVNEQYF. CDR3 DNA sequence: TGTGCCAGCAGTTTCGATGAAGGGACCTTTGGTGTCAATGAGCAGTATTTT.

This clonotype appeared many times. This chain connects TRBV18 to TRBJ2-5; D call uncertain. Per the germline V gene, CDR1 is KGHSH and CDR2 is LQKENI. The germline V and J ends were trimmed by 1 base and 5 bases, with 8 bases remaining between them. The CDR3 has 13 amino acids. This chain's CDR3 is CASSPRHGETQYF. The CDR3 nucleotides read TGTGCCAGCTCACCACGACACGGGGAGACCCAGTACTTC.

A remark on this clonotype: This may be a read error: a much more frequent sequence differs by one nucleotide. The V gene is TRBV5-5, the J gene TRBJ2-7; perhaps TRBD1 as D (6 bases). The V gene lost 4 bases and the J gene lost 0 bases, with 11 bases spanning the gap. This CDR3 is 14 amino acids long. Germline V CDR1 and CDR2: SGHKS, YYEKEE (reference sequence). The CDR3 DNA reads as TGTGCCAGCAGCCGGGACAACTCCTCCTACGAGCAGTACTTC. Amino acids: CASSRDNSSYEQYF. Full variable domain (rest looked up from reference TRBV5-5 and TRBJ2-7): DAGVTQSPTHLIKTRGQQVTLRCSPISGHKSVSWYQQVLGQGPQFIFQYYEKEERGRGNFPDRFSARQFPNYSSELNVNALLLGDSALYLCASSRDNSSYEQYFGPGTRLTVT.

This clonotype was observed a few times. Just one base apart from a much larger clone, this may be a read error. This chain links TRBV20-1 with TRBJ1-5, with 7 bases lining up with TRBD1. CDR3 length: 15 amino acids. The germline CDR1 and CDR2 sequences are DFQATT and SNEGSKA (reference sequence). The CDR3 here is CSANRDSNSTQPQHF. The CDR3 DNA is TGCAGTGCTAATCGGGACAGCAATAGCACTCAGCCCCAGCATTTT.

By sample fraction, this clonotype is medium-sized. CDR3 DNA: TGTGCCACCAGCAGACAGGGTAGGAATTCACCCCTCCACTTT. It codes for CATSRQGRNSPLHF. The chain joins TRBV15 to TRBJ1-6; a possible D gene is TRBD1 (5 bases). V was pared by 2 bases and J by 7 bases, with 9 bases between. This CDR3 is built from 14 residues. Germline V gives CDR1 LNHNV, CDR2 YYDKDF (reference sequence).

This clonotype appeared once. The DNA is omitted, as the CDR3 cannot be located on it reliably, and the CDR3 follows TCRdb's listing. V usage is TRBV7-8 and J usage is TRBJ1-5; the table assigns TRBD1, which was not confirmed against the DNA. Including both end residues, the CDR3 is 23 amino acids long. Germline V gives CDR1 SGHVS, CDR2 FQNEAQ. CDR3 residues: CASSSPGQGAYEQYFGPGIPQHF.

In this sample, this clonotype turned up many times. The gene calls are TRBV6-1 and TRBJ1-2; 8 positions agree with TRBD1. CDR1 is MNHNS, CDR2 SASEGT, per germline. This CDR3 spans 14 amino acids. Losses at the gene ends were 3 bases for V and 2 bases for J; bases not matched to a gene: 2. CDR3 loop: CASSETGENYGYTF. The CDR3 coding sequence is TGTGCCAGCAGTGAGACAGGGGAAAACTATGGCTACACCTTC.

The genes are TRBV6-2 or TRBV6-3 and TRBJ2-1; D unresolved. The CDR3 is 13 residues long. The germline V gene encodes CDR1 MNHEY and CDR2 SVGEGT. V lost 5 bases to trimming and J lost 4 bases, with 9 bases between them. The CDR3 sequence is CASSPTLYNEQFF. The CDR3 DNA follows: TGTGCCAGCAGTCCAACACTGTACAATGAGCAGTTCTTC.

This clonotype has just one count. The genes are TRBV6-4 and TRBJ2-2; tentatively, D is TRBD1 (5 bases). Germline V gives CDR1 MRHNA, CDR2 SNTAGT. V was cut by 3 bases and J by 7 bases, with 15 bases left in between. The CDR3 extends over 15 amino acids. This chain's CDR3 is CASSERPTDSGELFF. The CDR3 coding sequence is TGTGCCAGCAGTGAAAGGCCGACTGACAGCGGGGAGCTGTTTTTT.

CDR3 DNA sequence: TGTGCCAGCAGTGACAGGGGGCTAACAGATACGCAGTATTTT. Protein product: CASSDRGLTDTQYF. The rearrangement joins TRBV25-1 to TRBJ2-3; 8 bases agree with TRBD1. The CDR3 sequence is 14 residues long. Germline CDR1 reads MGHDK; CDR2 reads SYGVNS. Unmatched junction bases numbered 2, after V lost 3 bases and J lost 3 bases.

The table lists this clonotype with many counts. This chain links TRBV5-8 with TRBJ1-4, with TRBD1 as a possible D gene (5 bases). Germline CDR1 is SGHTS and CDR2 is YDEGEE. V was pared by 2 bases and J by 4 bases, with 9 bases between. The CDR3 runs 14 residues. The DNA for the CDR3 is TGTGCCAGCAGCTTAGGAGACAGTAATGAAAAACTGTTTTTT. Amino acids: CASSLGDSNEKLFF.

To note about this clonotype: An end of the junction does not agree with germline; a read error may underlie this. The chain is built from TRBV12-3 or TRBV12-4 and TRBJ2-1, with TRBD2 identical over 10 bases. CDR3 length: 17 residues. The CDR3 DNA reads TGTGACAGCAGTTTATGGCCTAGCGGGAGCTCCTACAACGAGCAGTTCTTC. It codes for CDSSLWPSGSSYNEQFF.

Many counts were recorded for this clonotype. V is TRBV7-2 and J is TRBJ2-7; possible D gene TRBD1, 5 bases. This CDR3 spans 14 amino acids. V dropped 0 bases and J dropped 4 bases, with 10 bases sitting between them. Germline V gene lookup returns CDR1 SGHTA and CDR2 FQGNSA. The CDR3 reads CASSLAQGMYEQYF. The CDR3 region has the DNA TGTGCCAGCAGCTTAGCGCAGGGTATGTACGAGCAGTACTTC.